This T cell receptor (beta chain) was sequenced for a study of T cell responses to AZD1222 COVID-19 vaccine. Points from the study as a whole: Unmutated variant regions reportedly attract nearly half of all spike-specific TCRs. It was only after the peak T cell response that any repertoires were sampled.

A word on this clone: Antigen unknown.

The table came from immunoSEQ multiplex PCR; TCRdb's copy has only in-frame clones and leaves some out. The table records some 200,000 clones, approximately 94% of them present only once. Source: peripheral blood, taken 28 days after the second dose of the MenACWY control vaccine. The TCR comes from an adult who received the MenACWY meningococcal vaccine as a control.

The chain's CDR3 is CASTPPGLAGQPQHF. The CDR3 DNA follows: TGTGCCAGCACCCCCCCGGGACTAGCGGGTCAGCCCCAGCATTTT. The chain employs TRBV28 and TRBJ1-5; perhaps TRBD1 as D (5 bases). V was pared by 7 bases and J by 6 bases, with 19 bases between. The CDR3 consists of 15 residues. Germline values: CDR1 MDHEN, CDR2 SYDVKM.